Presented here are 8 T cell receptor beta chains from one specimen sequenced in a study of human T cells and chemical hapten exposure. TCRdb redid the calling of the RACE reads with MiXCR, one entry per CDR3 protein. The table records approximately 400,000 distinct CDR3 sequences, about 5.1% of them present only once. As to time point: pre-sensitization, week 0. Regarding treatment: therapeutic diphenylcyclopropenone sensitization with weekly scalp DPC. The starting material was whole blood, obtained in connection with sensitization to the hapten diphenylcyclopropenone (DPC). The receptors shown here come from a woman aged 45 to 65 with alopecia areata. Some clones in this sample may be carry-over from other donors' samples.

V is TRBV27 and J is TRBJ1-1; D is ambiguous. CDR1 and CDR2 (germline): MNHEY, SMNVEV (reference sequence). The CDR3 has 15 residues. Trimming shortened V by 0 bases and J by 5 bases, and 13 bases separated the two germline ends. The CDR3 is CASSLSVDLRTEAFF. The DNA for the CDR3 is TGTGCCAGCAGTTTATCGGTAGACCTAAGAACTGAAGCTTTCTTT.

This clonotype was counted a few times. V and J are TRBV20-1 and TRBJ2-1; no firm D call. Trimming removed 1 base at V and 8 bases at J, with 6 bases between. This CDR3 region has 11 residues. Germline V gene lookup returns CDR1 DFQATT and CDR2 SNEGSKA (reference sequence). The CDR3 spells CSARGGDEQFF. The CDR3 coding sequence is TGCAGTGCTAGAGGAGGCGATGAGCAGTTCTTC.

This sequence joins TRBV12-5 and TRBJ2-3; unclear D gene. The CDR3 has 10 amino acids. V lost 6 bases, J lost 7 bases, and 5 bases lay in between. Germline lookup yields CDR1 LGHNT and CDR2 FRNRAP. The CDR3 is CASGINTQYF. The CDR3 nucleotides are TGTGCTAGTGGGATTAATACGCAGTATTTT.

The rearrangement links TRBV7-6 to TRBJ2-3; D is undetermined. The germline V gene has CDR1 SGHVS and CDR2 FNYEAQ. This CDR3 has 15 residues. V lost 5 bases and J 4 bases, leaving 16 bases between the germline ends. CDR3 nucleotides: TGTGCCAGCAGCCCATCGGCATTGGTGGCAGATACGCAGTATTTT. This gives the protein CASSPSALVADTQYF.

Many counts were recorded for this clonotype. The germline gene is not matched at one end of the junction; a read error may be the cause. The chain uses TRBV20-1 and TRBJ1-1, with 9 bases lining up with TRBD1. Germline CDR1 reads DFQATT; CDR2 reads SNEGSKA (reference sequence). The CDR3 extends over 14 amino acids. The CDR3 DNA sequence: TGCAGTGTTAGAAAACAGGGGGCCCCGGTTGAAGCTTTCTTT. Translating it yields CSVRKQGAPVEAFF.

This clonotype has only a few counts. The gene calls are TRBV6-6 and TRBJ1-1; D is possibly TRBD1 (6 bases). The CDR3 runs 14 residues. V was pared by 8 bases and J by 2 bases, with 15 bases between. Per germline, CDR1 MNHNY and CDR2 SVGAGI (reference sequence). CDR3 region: CASSTGFGNTEAFF. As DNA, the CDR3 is TGTGCCAGCTCAACAGGGTTTGGCAACACTGAAGCTTTCTTT.

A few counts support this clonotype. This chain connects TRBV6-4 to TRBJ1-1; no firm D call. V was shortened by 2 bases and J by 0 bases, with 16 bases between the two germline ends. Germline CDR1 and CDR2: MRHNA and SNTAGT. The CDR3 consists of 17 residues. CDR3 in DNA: TGTGCCAGCAGTGACACCCTAAGTCTGTCCATGAACACTGAAGCTTTCTTT. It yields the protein CASSDTLSLSMNTEAFF.

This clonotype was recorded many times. As DNA, the CDR3 is TGTGCCAGCTCACAACAGACAGGGGAAACTGAAGCTTTCTTT. Translating gives CASSQQTGETEAFF. The gene calls are TRBV18 and TRBJ1-1; 8 bases line up with TRBD1. The CDR3 has 14 amino acids. CDR1 is KGHSH, CDR2 LQKENI, per germline. The junction had 6 bases not matched to a gene; V was cut back by 4 bases and J by 5 bases.